This section outlines one T cell receptor beta chain sequence together with its context. Its cognate antigen is unknown. The sample comes from a study of cytotoxic CD8 clonotypes in ibrutinib-treated CLL. Study information: Response material was collected after a median around 12 months of treatment, range 6 to 36.

Study conclusions and caveats: Starting clonality was above that of age-matched healthy donors and tracked circulating CD8+ T-cell counts. Elevated clonality accompanied ibrutinib response, with a return toward baseline values at progression. Contraction or stability on treatment characterized the public clonotypes, which were uncommon.

The repertoire was sequenced with immunoSEQ multiplex PCR; TCRdb's copy has only in-frame clones and lacks some. Of 70,000 to 80,000 clones detected, 70% to 90% appear once; the ten largest clones hold around 37%. This sequence was found in a human donor with chronic lymphocytic leukemia. The material sequenced was PBMCs, taken after 24 months of ibrutinib treatment.

CDR3 coding DNA: TGTGCCAGCAGTTTTCTTCATGGCAGGGGGTCCGATAGCAATCAGCCCCAGCATTTT. Its translation: CASSFLHGRGSDSNQPQHF. This rearrangement joins TRBV28 to TRBJ1-5; 7 nucleotides line up with TRBD1. Germline assignment: CDR1 MDHEN and CDR2 SYDVKM. With V trimmed by 3 bases and J by 0 bases, 14 bases remained unmatched. The CDR3 runs 19 residues.